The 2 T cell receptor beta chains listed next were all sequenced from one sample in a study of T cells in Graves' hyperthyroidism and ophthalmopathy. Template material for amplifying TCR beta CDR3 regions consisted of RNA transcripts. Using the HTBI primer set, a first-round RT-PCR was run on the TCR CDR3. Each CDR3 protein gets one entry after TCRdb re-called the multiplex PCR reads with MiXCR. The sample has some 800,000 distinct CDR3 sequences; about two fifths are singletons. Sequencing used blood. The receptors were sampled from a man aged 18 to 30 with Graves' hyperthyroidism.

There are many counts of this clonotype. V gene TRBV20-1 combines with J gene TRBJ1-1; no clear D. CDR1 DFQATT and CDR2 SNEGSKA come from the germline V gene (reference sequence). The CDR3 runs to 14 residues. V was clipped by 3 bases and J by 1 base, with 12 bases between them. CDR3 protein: CSASHGRTNTEAFF. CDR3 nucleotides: TGCAGTGCTAGTCACGGTCGAACGAACACTGAAGCTTTCTTT.

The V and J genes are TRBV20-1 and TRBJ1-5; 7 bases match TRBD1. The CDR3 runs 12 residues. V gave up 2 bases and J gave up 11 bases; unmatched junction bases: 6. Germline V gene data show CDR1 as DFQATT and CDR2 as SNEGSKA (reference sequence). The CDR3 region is CSARSRTGAQHF. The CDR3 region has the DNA TGCAGTGCTAGATCCCGCACAGGGGCCCAGCATTTT.